Below are 14 T cell receptor beta chains sequenced from a single sample in a study of T cells expressing NK-cell markers. Following a re-call of the 5' RACE reads, TCRdb has one entry per CDR3 protein and lacks DNA. The sample shows about 370,000 distinct CDR3 sequences, and around 10% sits with its ten largest clones. Sequencing was done on a sample of blood T cells: a sorted CD56 or NKG2C T cell subset, CD4+ or CD8+ T cells, or bulk PBMC T cells (not recorded which). These receptors all come from a woman in her forties or fifties in good health.

The chain has TRBV6-2 or TRBV6-3 and TRBJ2-1; as DNA is missing, the TRBD2 call by TCRdb cannot be tested. CDR1 MNHEY and CDR2 SVGEGT come from the germline V gene. The CDR3 consists of 19 residues. CDR3 amino acids: CASSSPPGLAGGIYNEQFF.

The CDR3: CASSLEMLTEAFF. This sequence joins TRBV18 and TRBJ1-1. This CDR3 region has 13 residues. Germline CDR1 reads KGHSH; CDR2 reads LQKENI.

This rearrangement joins TRBV2 to TRBJ2-5; the D gene TCRdb calls, TRBD2, cannot be checked with no DNA. The CDR3 runs 16 residues. Germline CDR1 reads SNHLY; CDR2 reads FYNNEI. CDR3 residues: CASSVRKREVAETQYF.

V and J are TRBV29-1 and TRBJ2-5. The CDR3 has 14 residues. CDR1 is SQVTM, CDR2 ANQGSEA, per germline. CDR3 loop: CSVESGWFGETQYF.

The V gene is TRBV10-3, the J gene TRBJ1-3; with no DNA, the TCRdb D assignment of TRBD1 cannot be verified. The CDR3 runs 16 residues. Germline V CDR1 and CDR2: ENHRY, SYGVKD. The CDR3 here is CAISESWTGAGNTIYF.

V and J are TRBV5-1 and TRBJ2-2; TCRdb proposes TRBD1, but this gene call is untestable without DNA. CDR1 and CDR2 from the germline V gene are SGHRS and YFSETQ. The CDR3 is made up of 12 amino acids. This chain's CDR3 is CASTPSRGELFF. Full variable domain (remainder filled in from reference TRBV5-1 and TRBJ2-2): KAGVTQTPRYLIKTRGQQVTLSCSPISGHRSVSWYQQTPGQGLQFLFEYFSETQRNKGNFPGRFSGRQFSNSRSEMNVSTLELGDSALYLCASTPSRGELFFGEGSRLTVL.

The V and J genes are TRBV24-1 and TRBJ1-2; TCRdb names TRBD1, which stays unverified in the absence of DNA. CDR3 length: 13 residues. From germline, CDR1 is KGHDR and CDR2 SFDVKD. The CDR3 sequence is CATSAGARYGYTF.

The chain joins TRBV9 to TRBJ1-2; the D call from TCRdb, TRBD1, cannot be confirmed without DNA. From germline, CDR1 is SGDLS and CDR2 YYNGEE. The CDR3 is 15 residues long. The CDR3 protein is CASSIPGQINYGYTF.

The gene calls are TRBV7-2 and TRBJ2-2. The germline V gene encodes CDR1 SGHTA and CDR2 FQGNSA. The CDR3 sequence is 13 residues long. CDR3 sequence: CASSLQPTGELFF.

The rearrangement joins TRBV20-1 to TRBJ2-3; TCRdb returns TRBD1, unconfirmable since there is no DNA. Germline V CDR1 and CDR2: DFQATT, SNEGSKA (reference sequence). This CDR3 spans 14 amino acids. The CDR3 sequence is CSASPGAVTDTQYF.

The chain joins TRBV12-5 to TRBJ1-2; TCRdb gives TRBD1 as the D gene, but with no DNA this cannot be confirmed. This CDR3 spans 15 amino acids. Per germline, CDR1 LGHNT and CDR2 FRNRAP. CDR3 sequence: CASGLPRVRRYGYTF. The entire variable domain, with the rest obtained from reference TRBV12-5 and TRBJ1-2, is as follows: DARVTQTPRHKVTEMGQEVTMRCQPILGHNTVFWYRQTMMQGLELLAYFRNRAPLDDSGMPKDRFSAEMPDATLATLKIQPSEPRDSAVYFCASGLPRVRRYGYTFGSGTRLTVV.

The chain employs TRBV7-9 and TRBJ2-1; as DNA is missing, the TRBD2 call by TCRdb cannot be tested. CDR3 length equals 15 residues. Germline CDR1 SEHNR, CDR2 FQNEAQ (reference sequence). CDR3 residues: CASSLGAGGENEQFF. The full variable domain, in which reference TRBV7-9 and TRBJ2-1 provide the parts outside the CDR3, is DTGVSQNPRHKITKRGQNVTFRCDPISEHNRLYWYRQTLGQGPEFLTYFQNEAQLEKSRLLSDRFSAERPKGSFSTLEIQRTEQGDSAMYLCASSLGAGGENEQFFGPGTRLTVL.

The J gene is TRBJ2-7, the V gene TRBV28. In germline, CDR1 is MDHEN, CDR2 SYDVKM. The CDR3 is 12 residues long. CDR3 region: CASSLGGYEQYF.

This chain connects TRBV29-1 to TRBJ1-1. The CDR3 length is 13 residues. The germline CDR1 and CDR2 sequences are SQVTM and ANQGSEA. CDR3 region: CSVEKGQDIEAFF.